These 10 T cell receptor beta chains were all obtained from the same sample, sequenced in a study of blood T cell repertoires in COVID-19. Profiled with immunoSEQ multiplex PCR; TCRdb holds only in-frame clones, not every one. The data hold about 84,000 clones, with about 83% observed a single time. The source material was peripheral blood. These receptor sequences come from a woman aged 80 or over with acute or convalescent COVID-19.

The genes are TRBV5-1 and TRBJ2-7; D may be TRBD2 (5 bases). Germline V gene lookup returns CDR1 SGHRS and CDR2 YFSETQ. This CDR3 is 15 amino acids long. The germline V and J ends were trimmed by 3 bases and 4 bases, with 17 bases remaining between them. CDR3 residues: CASSYSGVSSYEQYF. The CDR3 region has the DNA TGCGCCAGCAGCTACAGCGGAGTCTCCTCGTACGAGCAGTACTTC.

The genes are TRBV18 and TRBJ1-4; no firm D call. V was clipped by 0 bases and J by 5 bases, with 7 bases between them. CDR3 length equals 14 residues. Germline V gene data show CDR1 as KGHSH and CDR2 as LQKENI. The CDR3 loop reads CASSPPGGNEKLFF. The CDR3 region has the DNA TGTGCCAGCTCACCACCGGGAGGGAATGAAAAACTGTTTTTT.

The J gene is TRBJ2-7, the V gene TRBV15, with D hard to call. The CDR3 runs to 13 residues. Germline CDR1 LNHNV, CDR2 YYDKDF (reference sequence). Trimming shortened V by 0 bases and J by 2 bases, and 5 bases separated the two germline ends. CDR3 DNA sequence: TGTGCCACCAGCAGAGACAAAACCTACGAGCAGTACTTC. Encoded protein: CATSRDKTYEQYF.

This chain connects TRBV19 to TRBJ2-5, with 10 bases identical to TRBD2. J gave up 5 bases and V 7 bases, and 4 bases lay outside the gene matches. Germline V gives CDR1 LNHDA, CDR2 SQIVND (reference sequence). This CDR3 is 13 amino acids long. For the CDR3, the DNA is TGTGCCAGTAAAAGCGGGAGGGCCGAGACCCAGTACTTC. Its protein is CASKSGRAETQYF.

V usage is TRBV6-6 and J usage is TRBJ2-5; 8 nucleotides line up with TRBD1. This CDR3 comprises 13 residues. J lost 7 bases, V lost 4 bases, and 5 bases had no gene match. CDR1 is MNHNY, CDR2 SVGAGI, per germline (reference sequence). CDR3 protein: CASSSRDRGTQYF. CDR3 coding DNA: TGTGCCAGCAGTTCACGTGACAGGGGGACCCAGTACTTC.

The chain employs TRBV6-5 and TRBJ2-2, with TRBD1 as a possible D gene (5 bases). The CDR3 covers 15 residues. V was cut by 5 bases and J by 3 bases, with 13 bases left in between. Looked up from germline, CDR1 is MNHEY and CDR2 is SVGAGI. The CDR3 bases are TGTGCCAGCAGTCTCCTGGACACCCACACCGGGGAGCTGTTTTTT. Its protein is CASSLLDTHTGELFF.

V gene TRBV7-2 combines with J gene TRBJ1-2, with D possibly matching TRBD1 (5 bases). V was cut by 6 bases and J by 8 bases, with 13 bases left in between. The CDR3 has 12 residues. CDR1 SGHTA and CDR2 FQGNSA come from the germline V gene. CDR3 sequence (DNA): TGTGCCAGCAGACCTGACAGTCAGGGCTACACCTTC. It specifies CASRPDSQGYTF. The variable domain in full, with the rest retrieved from reference TRBV7-2 and TRBJ1-2, is GAGVSQSPSNKVTEKGKDVELRCDPISGHTALYWYRQSLGQGLEFLIYFQGNSAPDKSGLPSDRFSAERTGGSVSTLTIQRTQQEDSAVYLCASRPDSQGYTFGSGTRLTVV.

Only a few counts were recorded for this clone. The gene calls are TRBV5-1 and TRBJ2-1; the match to TRBD2 covers 10 bases. Germline V CDR1 and CDR2: SGHRS, YFSETQ. V lost 4 bases and J lost 8; bases outside the gene matches: 3. The CDR3 spans 13 residues. This chain's CDR3 is CASSLAGVDEQFF. The CDR3 bases are TGCGCCAGCAGCCTAGCGGGAGTTGATGAGCAGTTCTTC.

This chain joins TRBV9 and TRBJ1-3; D might be TRBD1 (6 bases). V was cut by 4 bases and J by 2 bases, with 16 bases left in between. Germline assignment: CDR1 SGDLS and CDR2 YYNGEE. This CDR3 spans 16 amino acids. This CDR3 is CASSQLPDSPGNTIYF. The CDR3 DNA reads TGTGCCAGCAGCCAACTCCCGGACAGCCCTGGAAACACCATATATTTT.

This chain joins TRBV11-2 and TRBJ1-1; TRBD1 might be the D (6 bases). CDR1 is SGHAT, CDR2 FQNNGV, per germline. Deletions cut 9 bases from V and 2 bases from J, with 13 bases between. The CDR3 contains 13 residues. CDR3 bases: TGTGCCAGAGCCCGGGACAAAAACACTGAAGCTTTCTTT. It codes for CARARDKNTEAFF.